These T cell receptor beta chains were read from a single sample in a study of low-dose radiotherapy and immunotherapy resistance in tumors. MiXCR, applied by TCRdb to the reads, yields one record per CDR3 protein. This table holds 60,000 to 90,000 distinct CDR3 sequences, 30% to 40% found once. Sample: PBMCs, taken before treatment. The source is a female donor with ovarian cancer. Each CDR3 is given with its conserved first and last residue. A D gene is named only where the DNA matches it firmly. Only some rows state a clone size, as once, few, many or a class for expanded clones.

TRBV27	NA	TRBJ1-2	NA	CASIHGTARIYGYTF	TGTGCCAGCATACATGGGACCGCACGAATCTATGGCTACACCTTC
TRBV20-1	many	TRBJ2-3	NA	CSARDMRRSDTQYF	TGCAGTGCTAGAGATATGAGGAGGTCAGATACGCAGTATTTT
TRBV20-1	many	TRBJ2-1	TRBD2	CSARTLAGGLYNEQFF	TGCAGTGCTAGAACTCTCGCGGGGGGCCTCTACAATGAGCAGTTCTTC
TRBV29-1	many	TRBJ2-1	NA	CSASAKVASFSNEQFF	TGCAGCGCTAGTGCAAAGGTGGCCTCCTTCTCCAATGAGCAGTTCTTC
TRBV10-2	many	TRBJ2-4	TRBD2	CASKNGRMDIQYF	TGCGCCAGCAAAAACGGGAGGATGGACATTCAGTACTTC
TRBV27	many	TRBJ2-7	NA	CASSLSNPRQPLGGSYEQYF	TGTGCCAGCAGTTTATCGAATCCCAGACAGCCCCTTGGTGGGTCCTACGAGCAGTACTTC
TRBV2	many	TRBJ2-7	NA	CASNWGVKYEQYF	TGTGCCAGCAATTGGGGCGTAAAATACGAGCAGTACTTC
TRBV7-2	many	TRBJ2-4	TRBD2	CASSTPPGLAALAKNIQYF	TGTGCCAGCAGCACCCCCCCGGGACTAGCAGCTCTAGCCAAAAACATTCAGTACTTC
TRBV5-1	many	TRBJ2-7	NA	CASSKTRGRQTYEQYF	TGCGCCAGCAGTAAAACCCGGGGCAGACAAACCTACGAGCAGTACTTC
TRBV6-1	many	TRBJ2-4	TRBD1	CASSERGTGGGIQYF	TGTGCCAGCAGTGAGAGGGGGACAGGGGGAGGCATTCAGTACTTC